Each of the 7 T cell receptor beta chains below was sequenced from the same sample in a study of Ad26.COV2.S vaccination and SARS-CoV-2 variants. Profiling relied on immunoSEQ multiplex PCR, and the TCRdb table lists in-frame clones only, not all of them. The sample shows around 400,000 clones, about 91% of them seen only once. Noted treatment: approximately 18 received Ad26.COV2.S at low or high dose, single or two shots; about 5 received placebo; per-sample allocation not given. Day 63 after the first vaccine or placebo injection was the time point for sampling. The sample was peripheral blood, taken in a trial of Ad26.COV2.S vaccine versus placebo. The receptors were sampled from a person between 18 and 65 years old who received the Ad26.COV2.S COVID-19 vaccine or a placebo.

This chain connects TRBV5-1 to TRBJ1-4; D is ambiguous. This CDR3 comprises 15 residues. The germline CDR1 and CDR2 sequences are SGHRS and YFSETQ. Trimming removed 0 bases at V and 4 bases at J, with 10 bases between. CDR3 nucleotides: TGCGCCAGCAGCTTGGCCGCGGCAGTTAATGAAAAACTGTTTTTT. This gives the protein CASSLAAAVNEKLFF.

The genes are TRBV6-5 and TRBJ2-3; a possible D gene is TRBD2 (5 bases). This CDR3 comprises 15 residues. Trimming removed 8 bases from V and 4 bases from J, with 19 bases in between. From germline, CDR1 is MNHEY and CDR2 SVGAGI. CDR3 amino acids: CASADSGVRADTQYF. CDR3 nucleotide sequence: TGTGCCAGCGCCGACTCGGGCGTGAGGGCAGATACGCAGTATTTT.

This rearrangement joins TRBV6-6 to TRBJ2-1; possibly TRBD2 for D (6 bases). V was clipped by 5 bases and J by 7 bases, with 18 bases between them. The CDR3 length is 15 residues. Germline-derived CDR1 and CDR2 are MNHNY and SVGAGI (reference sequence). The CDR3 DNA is TGTGCCAGCAGTCTAGGGTATGGGGGGACGAATGAGCAGTTCTTC. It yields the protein CASSLGYGGTNEQFF.

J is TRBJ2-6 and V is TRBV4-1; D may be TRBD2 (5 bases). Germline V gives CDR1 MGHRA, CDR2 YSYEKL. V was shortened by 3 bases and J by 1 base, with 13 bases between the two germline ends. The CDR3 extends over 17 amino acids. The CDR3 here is CASSQGVGESGANVLTF. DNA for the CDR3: TGCGCCAGCAGCCAGGGTGTTGGGGAGTCTGGGGCCAACGTCCTGACTTTC.

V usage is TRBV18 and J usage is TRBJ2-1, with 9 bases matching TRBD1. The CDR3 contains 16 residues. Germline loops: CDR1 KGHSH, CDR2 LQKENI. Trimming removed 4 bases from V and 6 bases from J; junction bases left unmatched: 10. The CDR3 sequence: CASSHFRDRVGNEQFF. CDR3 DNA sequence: TGTGCCAGCTCACACTTCCGGGACAGGGTGGGCAATGAGCAGTTCTTC. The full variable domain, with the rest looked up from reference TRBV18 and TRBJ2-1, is NAGVMQNPRHLVRRRGQEARLRCSPMKGHSHVYWYRQLPEEGLKFMVYLQKENIIDESGMPKERFSAEFPKEGPSILRIQQVVRGDSAAYFCASSHFRDRVGNEQFFGPGTRLTVL.

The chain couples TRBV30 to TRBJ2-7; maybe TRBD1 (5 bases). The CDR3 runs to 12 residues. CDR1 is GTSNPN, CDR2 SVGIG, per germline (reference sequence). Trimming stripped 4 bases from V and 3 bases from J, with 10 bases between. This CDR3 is CAWNRQFYEQYF. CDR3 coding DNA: TGTGCCTGGAATCGACAGTTCTACGAGCAGTACTTC.

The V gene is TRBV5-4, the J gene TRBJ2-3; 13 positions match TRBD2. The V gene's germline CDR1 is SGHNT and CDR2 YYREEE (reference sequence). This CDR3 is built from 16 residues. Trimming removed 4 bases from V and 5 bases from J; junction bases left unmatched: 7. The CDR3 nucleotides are TGTGCCAGCAGCCCGCGGACTAGCGGGAGTGTAGATACGCAGTATTTT. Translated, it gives CASSPRTSGSVDTQYF.